The clone carrying this TCR beta chain appeared a single time. The data belong to a study of blood T cell repertoires in COVID-19. Germline V CDR1 and CDR2: SGDLS, YYNGEE. The CDR3 sequence is 13 residues long. Losses at the gene ends were 2 bases for V and 7 bases for J; bases not matched to a gene: 5. The table came from immunoSEQ multiplex PCR; TCRdb's copy has only in-frame clones and leaves some out. The sample carries 95,000 to 150,000 clones, about nine tenths recorded once. Material for sequencing was peripheral blood. J is TRBJ1-2 and V is TRBV9; TRBD1 matches at 7 bases. This sequence originates from a man aged 35 to 55 with acute or convalescent COVID-19. For the CDR3, the DNA is TGTGCCAGCAGCGTGACAGGGTTTTCTGGCTACACCTTC. Translated, it gives CASSVTGFSGYTF.